Listed here are 13 T cell receptor beta chains from one sample, sequenced in a study of T cell responses to AZD1222 COVID-19 vaccine. Some clones are missing from TCRdb's copy, which holds only in-frame ones; the method was immunoSEQ multiplex PCR. The sample shows some 180,000 clones, around 90% of them seen only once. Sequencing used peripheral blood, obtained on day 0 of AZD1222 vaccination. Every receptor here comes from an adult in good health.

This clone was observed a single time. The chain couples TRBV15 to TRBJ2-7; 9 nucleotides match TRBD1. The V gene end was trimmed by 3 bases and the J gene end by 2 bases; junction bases not matched to a gene: 11. The CDR3 runs to 17 residues. CDR1 and CDR2 (germline): LNHNV, YYDKDF (reference sequence). This CDR3 reads CATSSIGLTGGAYEQYF. The CDR3 nucleotides read TGTGCCACCAGCAGTATCGGCCTGACAGGGGGGGCCTACGAGCAGTACTTC.

This clone was counted a few times. CDR3 loop: CASSLYGYSRPGNTEAFF. The CDR3 DNA reads as TGTGCCAGCAGCTTATACGGTTATTCTCGACCGGGGAACACTGAAGCTTTCTTT. The V gene is TRBV7-9, the J gene TRBJ1-1; no definite D call. The CDR3 runs to 18 residues. CDR1 and CDR2 (germline): SEHNR, FQNEAQ (reference sequence). Trimming left V 2 bases short and J 1 base short, with 20 bases between.

The V and J genes are TRBV7-2 and TRBJ2-1; a possible D gene is TRBD2 (6 bases). The CDR3 contains 15 residues. CDR1 is SGHTA and CDR2 is FQGNSA in the germline V gene. V lost 1 base to trimming and J lost 7 bases, with 14 bases between them. This chain's CDR3 is CASSLGGRIENEQFF. CDR3 DNA: TGTGCCAGCAGCTTAGGAGGGAGGATTGAAAATGAGCAGTTCTTC.

The chain uses TRBV6-1 and TRBJ1-2, with no clear D. CDR1 and CDR2 from the germline V gene are MNHNS and SASEGT. V was shortened by 2 bases and J by 5 bases, with 15 bases between the two germline ends. The CDR3 runs to 15 residues. The CDR3 DNA sequence: TGTGCCAGCAGTGAATACCGAAGTACTGGTTATGGCTACACCTTC. Its protein product is CASSEYRSTGYGYTF.

The chain combines TRBV10-1 with TRBJ2-1; D is undetermined. V lost 4 bases, J lost 1 base, and 8 bases lay in between. Germline V gene lookup returns CDR1 WNHNN and CDR2 SYGVQD (reference sequence). This CDR3 contains 14 residues. Here the CDR3 DNA reads TGCGCCAGCAGTGCGGCTAGTTCCTACAATGAGCAGTTCTTC. It translates to CASSAASSYNEQFF.

This chain connects TRBV7-2 to TRBJ2-3; 10 bases map to TRBD2. The germline V gene encodes CDR1 SGHTA and CDR2 FQGNSA. With 6 bases clipped from V and 1 base from J, the junction kept 4 bases outside the gene matches. This CDR3 is 15 amino acids long. CDR3 bases: TGTGCCAGCAGTTCAGGACTAGCGGGCACAGATACGCAGTATTTT. It codes for CASSSGLAGTDTQYF.

This chain joins TRBV9 and TRBJ1-5, with TRBD1 matching over 10 bases. The J segment lost 4 bases and the V segment lost 4 bases, leaving 2 bases of the junction unmatched. The CDR3 sequence is 14 residues long. In germline, CDR1 is SGDLS, CDR2 YYNGEE. CDR3 DNA: TGTGCCAGCAGCCCGGGACAGGGGAATCAGCCCCAGCATTTT. Protein: CASSPGQGNQPQHF.

The genes are TRBV11-2 and TRBJ2-3; the match to TRBD2 covers 13 bases. CDR3 length: 17 residues. J lost 1 base, V lost 5 bases, and 6 bases had no gene match. Germline CDR1 SGHAT, CDR2 FQNNGV. The CDR3 DNA sequence: TGTGCCAGCAGCCGCAGACTAGCGGGAGGTCGCACAGATACGCAGTATTTT. Encoded protein: CASSRRLAGGRTDTQYF.

The chain has TRBV5-1 and TRBJ2-7, with 9 bases lining up with TRBD1. This CDR3 spans 15 amino acids. The ends lost 4 bases at V and 7 bases at J; junction bases unmatched: 12. The germline V gene has CDR1 SGHRS and CDR2 YFSETQ. CDR3 residues: CASSHSGSDRGEQYF. The CDR3 DNA sequence: TGCGCCAGCAGCCACTCTGGGAGCGACAGGGGGGAGCAGTACTTC.

CDR3 DNA sequence: TGTGCCAGCAGCCCTGACGGGAACTATGGCTACACCTTC. It specifies CASSPDGNYGYTF. The chain joins TRBV28 to TRBJ1-2, with D hard to call. V lost 6 bases, J lost 2 bases, and 10 bases lay in between. CDR3 size: 13 residues. Germline CDR1 and CDR2: MDHEN and SYDVKM.

CDR3 in amino acids: CASSPSGSLRYNEQFF. CDR3 DNA: TGCGCCAGCAGTCCTAGCGGGAGTCTTCGCTACAATGAGCAGTTCTTC. The V gene is TRBV4-1, the J gene TRBJ2-1; 10 bases fit TRBD2. Losses at the gene ends were 6 bases for V and 3 bases for J; bases not matched to a gene: 8. Germline values: CDR1 MGHRA, CDR2 YSYEKL. This CDR3 spans 16 amino acids.

The chain links TRBV6-5 to TRBJ2-7, with D possibly called TRBD1 or TRBD2 (5 bases each). This CDR3 contains 11 residues. CDR1 is MNHEY, CDR2 SVGAGI, per germline. Trimming shortened V by 7 bases and J by 5 bases, and 9 bases separated the two germline ends. The CDR3 here is CASTEGNEQYF. CDR3 sequence (DNA): TGTGCCAGCACCGAGGGGAACGAGCAGTACTTC.

This sequence joins TRBV11-2 and TRBJ2-3; 10 bases agree with TRBD2. CDR1 is SGHAT, CDR2 FQNNGV, per germline. The CDR3 is 15 amino acids. V lost 0 bases to trimming and J lost 4 bases; unmatched junction nucleotides: 1. The CDR3 DNA sequence: TGTGCCAGCAGCTTAGAACTAGCGGGATCAGATACGCAGTATTTT. Translated: CASSLELAGSDTQYF.